Below, 18 T cell receptor beta chains from the same sample are listed, as sequenced in a study of OX40 agonist ivuxolimab in advanced cancers. Only in-frame clones appear in the TCRdb table, and some are missing; sequencing was by immunoSEQ multiplex PCR. The sample lists 87,000 or so clones, about 85% occurring once. The source material was CD4+ or CD8+ T cells sorted from blood, sampled in a trial of the OX40 agonist ivuxolimab. The receptors originated from an adult with an advanced solid tumor such as melanoma, head and neck, liver or kidney cancer.

This clone was observed a single time. The chain combines TRBV28 with TRBJ2-2; D possibly corresponds to TRBD1 (5 bases). Germline V CDR1 and CDR2: MDHEN, SYDVKM. There are 16 residues in the CDR3. Between the trimmed V and J ends, which lost 5 bases and 0 bases, there was a span of 13 bases. CDR3 residues: CASSPLQVTNTGELFF. The CDR3 bases are TGTGCCAGCAGTCCCTTACAGGTGACGAACACCGGGGAGCTGTTTTTT.

A few counts support this clone. The J gene is TRBJ1-1, the V gene TRBV19, with a tentative D call TRBD1 (5 bases). The length of the CDR3 is 15 residues. From germline, CDR1 is LNHDA and CDR2 SQIVND (reference sequence). Between the trimmed V and J ends, which lost 1 base and 1 base, there was a span of 10 bases. CDR3 nucleotide sequence: TGTGCCAGTAGTATAGGGGGACGGACGAACACTGAAGCTTTCTTT. It codes for CASSIGGRTNTEAFF.

The V gene is TRBV4-1, the J gene TRBJ2-3; D unclear. CDR1 is MGHRA and CDR2 is YSYEKL in the germline V gene. Trimming removed 0 bases at V and 0 bases at J, with 10 bases between. The CDR3 sequence is 16 residues long. This CDR3 is CASSQDEGLSTDTQYF. The CDR3 nucleotides read TGCGCCAGCAGCCAAGATGAAGGGTTAAGCACAGATACGCAGTATTTT.

The rearrangement uses TRBV11-2 and TRBJ1-1; no reliable D call. CDR1 and CDR2 from the germline V gene are SGHAT and FQNNGV. The CDR3 totals 12 residues. Between the trimmed V and J ends, which lost 1 base and 6 bases, there was a span of 6 bases. The CDR3 region has the DNA TGTGCCAGCAGCTTAGTCGGGGCTGAAGCTTTCTTT. Translated: CASSLVGAEAFF.

Here the CDR3 reads CASSFWGNTDTQYF. DNA of the CDR3: TGTGCCAGCAGCTTTTGGGGGAACACAGATACGCAGTATTTT. V usage is TRBV5-4 and J usage is TRBJ2-3; the D gene could be TRBD1 or TRBD2 (5 bases each). Trimming took 2 bases from V and 2 from J, leaving 9 bases between them. CDR3 length: 14 residues. Germline CDR1 is SGHNT and CDR2 is YYREEE (reference sequence).

J is TRBJ1-4 and V is TRBV9; D ambiguous. The V gene lost 2 bases and the J gene lost 4 bases, with 12 bases spanning the gap. Germline values: CDR1 SGDLS, CDR2 YYNGEE. CDR3 length: 15 amino acids. The CDR3 nucleotides are TGTGCCAGCAGCGTTGGCCAAAACGTTAATGAAAAACTGTTTTTT. Amino acid sequence: CASSVGQNVNEKLFF.

This chain links TRBV5-5 with TRBJ2-2; D not certain. CDR3 length: 16 amino acids. Germline-derived CDR1 and CDR2 are SGHKS and YYEKEE (reference sequence). Trimming took off 4 bases at V and 2 bases at J, with 15 bases between the two ends. The CDR3 DNA reads TGTGCCAGCAGCCCTGGGCACCCCTTAAACACCGGGGAGCTGTTTTTT. Protein: CASSPGHPLNTGELFF.

This sequence joins TRBV7-9 and TRBJ2-1; a possible D gene is TRBD2 (6 bases). Germline V gene data show CDR1 as SEHNR and CDR2 as FQNEAQ (reference sequence). Trimming left V 4 bases short and J 1 base short, with 17 bases between. The CDR3 is 17 residues long. The CDR3 protein is CASSSAGVGGSYNEQFF. In DNA, the CDR3 is TGTGCCAGCAGCTCGGCTGGGGTGGGGGGTTCCTACAATGAGCAGTTCTTC.

CDR3 region: CSARSGTSQYF. CDR3 sequence (DNA): TGCAGTGCTAGATCCGGGACATCACAGTACTTC. The V gene is TRBV20-1, the J gene TRBJ2-7, with TRBD1 as a possible D gene (6 bases). Germline V gene lookup returns CDR1 DFQATT and CDR2 SNEGSKA (reference sequence). The CDR3 contains 11 residues. V was clipped by 2 bases and J by 10 bases, with 12 bases between them.

In DNA form, the CDR3 reads TGTGCCAGCAGCCTTGCCCTGGGAGACACTGAAGCTTTCTTT. Amino acid sequence: CASSLALGDTEAFF. This chain joins TRBV7-9 and TRBJ1-1, with D hard to call. Germline V gives CDR1 SEHNR, CDR2 FQNEAQ (reference sequence). This CDR3 region has 14 residues. Trimming removed 5 bases from V and 3 bases from J, with 13 bases in between.

The chain is built from TRBV5-1 and TRBJ2-7; perhaps D is TRBD1 or TRBD2 (5 bases each). V gave up 4 bases and J gave up 2 bases, with 10 bases separating them. The CDR3 has 13 residues. Germline lookup yields CDR1 SGHRS and CDR2 YFSETQ. The CDR3 sequence is CASSPGTTYEQYF. CDR3 coding DNA: TGCGCCAGCAGCCCAGGGACCACCTACGAGCAGTACTTC. Supplemented by reference TRBV5-1 and TRBJ2-7, the full variable domain reads KAGVTQTPRYLIKTRGQQVTLSCSPISGHRSVSWYQQTPGQGLQFLFEYFSETQRNKGNFPGRFSGRQFSNSRSEMNVSTLELGDSALYLCASSPGTTYEQYFGPGTRLTVT.

The rearrangement uses TRBV28 and TRBJ1-5; maybe TRBD1 (6 bases). The ends were cut back, 3 bases at V and 7 bases at J, with 13 bases in the middle. CDR3 length equals 14 residues. Germline values: CDR1 MDHEN, CDR2 SYDVKM. This chain's CDR3 is CASSFRGGWQPQHF. CDR3 in DNA: TGTGCCAGCAGTTTTAGGGGGGGCTGGCAGCCCCAGCATTTT.

The CDR3 DNA reads as TGTGCCAGCAGCTTAGCAGGGCCGAACACTGAAGCTTTCTTT. Its translation is CASSLAGPNTEAFF. This chain connects TRBV7-9 to TRBJ1-1; D unresolved. The V gene's germline CDR1 is SEHNR and CDR2 FQNEAQ (reference sequence). There are 14 residues in the CDR3. Trimming removed 0 bases from V and 1 base from J, with 6 bases in between.

This chain uses TRBV6-6 with TRBJ2-2; D unresolved. With 8 bases removed from V and 5 bases from J, the gap between germline ends came to 9 bases. The CDR3 spans 12 residues. Germline CDR1 and CDR2: MNHNY and SVGAGI (reference sequence). The CDR3 loop reads CASLEVTGELFF. The CDR3 nucleotides read TGTGCCAGCCTTGAAGTGACCGGGGAGCTGTTTTTT.

The chain recombines TRBV19 with TRBJ2-1; TRBD2 matches 9 bases. The CDR3 length is 15 residues. The germline gives CDR1 LNHDA, CDR2 SQIVND (reference sequence). V was clipped by 7 bases and J by 10 bases; unmatched bases: 14. The CDR3 loop is CASKVREGGTGEQFF. In nucleotides, the CDR3 is TGTGCCAGTAAAGTGCGGGAGGGCGGCACGGGGGAGCAGTTCTTC.

The V call is TRBV11-2, the J call TRBJ2-5; D unresolved. The J call may be in error: the DNA end matches TRBJ2-7 better. The CDR3 has 12 amino acids. CDR1 SGHAT and CDR2 FQNNGV come from the germline V gene. The CDR3 spells CASSPALHEQYF. As DNA, the CDR3 is TGTGCCAGCAGCCCCGCCCTCCACGAGCAGTACTTC.

The chain carries TRBV5-4 and TRBJ1-1; D is possibly TRBD1 (5 bases). The CDR3 has 16 residues. The V gene lost 4 bases and the J gene lost 0 bases, with 16 bases spanning the gap. Germline CDR1 SGHNT, CDR2 YYREEE (reference sequence). For the CDR3, the DNA is TGTGCCAGCAGCGGTGGAAGAGACAGCATGAACACTGAAGCTTTCTTT. It encodes CASSGGRDSMNTEAFF.

CDR3 protein: CASSLKWVQGADEQYF. In nucleotides, the CDR3 is TGTGCCAGCAGTTTAAAGTGGGTACAGGGGGCGGACGAGCAGTACTTC. The chain uses TRBV28 and TRBJ2-7, with TRBD1 matching over 9 bases. J was trimmed by 5 bases and V by 2 bases; bases with no gene match: 10. This CDR3 has 16 residues. Germline assignment: CDR1 MDHEN and CDR2 SYDVKM. Drawing the rest from reference TRBV28 and TRBJ2-7, the complete variable domain is DVKVTQSSRYLVKRTGEKVFLECVQDMDHENMFWYRQDPGLGLRLIYFSYDVKMKEKGDIPEGYSVSREKKERFSLILESASTNQTSMYLCASSLKWVQGADEQYFGPGTRLTVT.